This TCR beta chain appears in the sequencing data of a study of blood T cells in healthy people across ages. Together with a sample-barcoded 5' primer, a J-beta primer mix was included in a second PCR lasting about 7 to 11 cycles. Using its own MiXCR run on the 5' RACE reads, TCRdb lists one record per CDR3 protein. The repertoire holds over 1,200,000 distinct CDR3 sequences, with around 59% as singletons. Sequencing was done on a sample of blood. The receptor was derived from a man aged 18 to 30 in good health.

The CDR3 nucleotides are TGCAGTGCACAGGACGTGGGGGAGCAGTACTTC. Its translation: CSAQDVGEQYF. The chain joins TRBV20-1 to TRBJ2-7; D possibly corresponds to TRBD1 (5 bases). The CDR3 loop spans 11 amino acids. Germline V CDR1 and CDR2: DFQATT, SNEGSKA (reference sequence). Between the trimmed V and J ends, which lost 6 bases and 7 bases, there was a span of 13 bases.